This TCR beta chain originates from a study of T cells in Graves' hyperthyroidism and ophthalmopathy. Study results and caveats: A 13 V-J model separated ophthalmopathy from stable hyperthyroidism.

The J segment lost 7 bases and the V segment lost 0 bases, leaving 11 bases of the junction unmatched. The CDR3 loop spans 16 amino acids. CDR1 is ENHRY and CDR2 is SYGVKD in the germline V gene. Amplification targeted TCR beta CDR3 regions from RNA transcripts. First-round RT-PCR of the TCR CDR3 relied on the HTBI primer set. TCRdb fed the multiplex PCR reads into MiXCR, producing one record per CDR3 protein. The repertoire holds a few hundred thousand distinct CDR3 sequences, with 22% as singletons. Remarks on this clonotype: Its specificity is not known.

Uncontrolled infection, other autoimmune disease, pregnancy and lactation each barred patients from inclusion. Approximately 9.3 ml of fresh peripheral blood supplied the PBMCs. The J gene is TRBJ2-7, the V gene TRBV10-3, with 8 bases fitting TRBD2. Sequenced material: blood. The receptor comes from a woman between 65 and 79 years old with Graves' ophthalmopathy. Here the CDR3 DNA reads TGTGCCATCAGTGAGTCAGAACTAGCGGAGGGGGATGAGCAGTACTTC. This gives the protein CAISESELAEGDEQYF.